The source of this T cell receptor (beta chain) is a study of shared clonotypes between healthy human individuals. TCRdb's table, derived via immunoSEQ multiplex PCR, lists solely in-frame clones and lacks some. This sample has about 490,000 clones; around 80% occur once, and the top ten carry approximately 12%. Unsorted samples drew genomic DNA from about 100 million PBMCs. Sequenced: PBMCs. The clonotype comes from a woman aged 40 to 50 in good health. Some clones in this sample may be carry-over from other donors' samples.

This CDR3 is CATEGYNQPQHF. The CDR3 DNA reads TGTGCCACCGAGGGTTACAATCAGCCCCAGCATTTT. This chain connects TRBV21-1 to TRBJ1-5. TRBV21-1 represents a pseudogene. This CDR3 is 12 amino acids long.